The clone carrying this T cell receptor beta chain is a singleton in its sample. This entry is derived from a study of blood T cell repertoires in COVID-19. Looking at the study overall: There were acute and convalescent COVID-19 samples, and they came from the United States, Italy and Spain. T cells, B-cell-depleted T cells, or PBMCs provided the cDNA or gDNA that served as material.

The Seattle site enrolled patients during active infection and followed them longitudinally. Per the original methods: Estimated nucleated cell counts came from reference gene primer amplification. Libraries were prepared by immunoSEQ multiplex PCR; TCRdb keeps only in-frame clonotypes and omits some of them. V and J calls and clone size are as listed in that table; D and trimming were resolved from the DNA. Of about 160,000 clones in the sample, 82% are singletons; the top ten hold 7%. The material sequenced was peripheral blood. This sequence was found in a woman in her 40s with COVID-19, enrolled during active disease.

The DNA of the CDR3 is TGTGCCAGCAGTGTTCTGGGGCTGGAGCCCCAGCATTTT. Translating gives CASSVLGLEPQHF. The V gene is TRBV2, the J gene TRBJ1-5; a possible D gene is TRBD1 (5 bases). V dropped 4 bases and J dropped 8 bases, with 12 bases sitting between them. The germline V gene has CDR1 SNHLY and CDR2 FYNNEI. The CDR3 runs to 13 residues. Using reference TRBV2 and TRBJ1-5 for the parts outside the CDR3, the full variable domain is EPEVTQTPSHQVTQMGQEVILRCVPISNHLYFYWYRQILGQKVEFLVSFYNNEISEKSEIFDDQFSVERPDGSNFTLKIRSTKLEDSAMYFCASSVLGLEPQHFGDGTRLSIL.